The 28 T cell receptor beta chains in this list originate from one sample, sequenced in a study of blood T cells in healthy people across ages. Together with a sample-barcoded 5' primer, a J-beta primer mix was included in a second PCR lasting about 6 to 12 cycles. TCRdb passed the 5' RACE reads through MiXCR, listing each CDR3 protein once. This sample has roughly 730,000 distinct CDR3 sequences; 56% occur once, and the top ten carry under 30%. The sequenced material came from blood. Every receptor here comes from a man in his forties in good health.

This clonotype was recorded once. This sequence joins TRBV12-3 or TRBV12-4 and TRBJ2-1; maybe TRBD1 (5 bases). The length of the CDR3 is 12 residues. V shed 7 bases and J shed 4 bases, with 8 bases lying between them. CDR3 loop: CASNSGYNEQFF. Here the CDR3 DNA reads TGTGCCAGCAATTCAGGGTACAATGAGCAGTTCTTC.

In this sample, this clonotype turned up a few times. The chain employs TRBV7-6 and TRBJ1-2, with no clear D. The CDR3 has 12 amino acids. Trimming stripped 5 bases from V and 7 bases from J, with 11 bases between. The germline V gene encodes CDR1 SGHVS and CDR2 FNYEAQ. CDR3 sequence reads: CASSPLISGYTF. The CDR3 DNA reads TGTGCCAGCAGCCCGTTGATCTCTGGCTACACCTTC.

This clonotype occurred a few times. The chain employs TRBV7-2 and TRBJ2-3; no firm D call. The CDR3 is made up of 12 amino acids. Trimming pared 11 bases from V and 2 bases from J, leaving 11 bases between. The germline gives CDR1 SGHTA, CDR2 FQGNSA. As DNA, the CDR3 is TGTGCCTCGGCCGGGTTCACAGATACGCAGTATTTT. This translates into CASAGFTDTQYF.

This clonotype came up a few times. The CDR3 protein is CASSELFFDTQYF. CDR3 in DNA: TGTGCCAGCAGTGAACTTTTCTTCGATACGCAGTATTTT. This chain uses TRBV6-1 with TRBJ2-3; D gene unclear. Between the trimmed V and J ends, which lost 2 bases and 6 bases, there was a span of 9 bases. The CDR3 has 13 residues. Germline lookup yields CDR1 MNHNS and CDR2 SASEGT.

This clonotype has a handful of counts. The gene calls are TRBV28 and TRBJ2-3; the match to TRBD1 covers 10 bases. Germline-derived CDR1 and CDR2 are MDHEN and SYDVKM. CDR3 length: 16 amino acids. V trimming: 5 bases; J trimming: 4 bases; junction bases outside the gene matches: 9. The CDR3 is CASSGTGTGAPDTQYF. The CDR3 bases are TGTGCCAGCAGTGGAACCGGGACAGGGGCTCCAGATACGCAGTATTTT.

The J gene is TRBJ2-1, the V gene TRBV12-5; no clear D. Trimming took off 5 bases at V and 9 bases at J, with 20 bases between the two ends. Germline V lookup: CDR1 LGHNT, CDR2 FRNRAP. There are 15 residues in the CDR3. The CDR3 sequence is CASGPVTPARFEQFF. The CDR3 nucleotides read TGTGCTAGTGGTCCGGTAACGCCCGCTCGATTTGAGCAGTTCTTC.

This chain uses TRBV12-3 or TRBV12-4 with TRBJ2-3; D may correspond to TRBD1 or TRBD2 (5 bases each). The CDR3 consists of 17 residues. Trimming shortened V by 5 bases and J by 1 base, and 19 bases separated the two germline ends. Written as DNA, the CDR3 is TGTGCCAGCAGTAACTCGGGACCCCCTTTGGGCACAGATACGCAGTATTTT. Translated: CASSNSGPPLGTDTQYF.

As DNA, the CDR3 is TGTGCCAGCAGCCCGACAGGGTCTTGGTACGAGCAGTACTTC. This sequence encodes CASSPTGSWYEQYF. V usage is TRBV5-6 and J usage is TRBJ2-7, with 7 bases fitting TRBD1. The CDR3 length is 14 residues. The V segment lost 4 bases and the J segment 4 bases; nucleotides outside the gene matches: 8. Germline V gene sequence: CDR1 SGHDT, CDR2 YYEEEE.

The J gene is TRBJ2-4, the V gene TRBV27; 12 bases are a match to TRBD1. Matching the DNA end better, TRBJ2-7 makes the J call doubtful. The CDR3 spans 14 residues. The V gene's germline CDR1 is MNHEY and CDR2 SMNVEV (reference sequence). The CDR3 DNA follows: TGTGCCAGCAGTAGGGACAGGGGGCTCGACGAGCAGTACTTC. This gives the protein CASSRDRGLDEQYF.

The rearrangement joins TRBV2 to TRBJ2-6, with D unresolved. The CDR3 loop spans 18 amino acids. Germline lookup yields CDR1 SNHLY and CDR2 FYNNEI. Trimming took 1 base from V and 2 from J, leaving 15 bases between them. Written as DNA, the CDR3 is TGTGCCAGCAGTGAAGGGCCCACCAGGTCGCCTGGGGCCAACGTCCTGACTTTC. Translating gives CASSEGPTRSPGANVLTF.

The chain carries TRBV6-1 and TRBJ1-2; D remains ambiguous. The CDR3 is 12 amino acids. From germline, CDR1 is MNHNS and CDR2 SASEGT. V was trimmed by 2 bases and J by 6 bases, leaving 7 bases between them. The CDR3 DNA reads TGTGCCAGCAGTGAACGGGTCCATGGCTACACCTTC. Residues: CASSERVHGYTF.

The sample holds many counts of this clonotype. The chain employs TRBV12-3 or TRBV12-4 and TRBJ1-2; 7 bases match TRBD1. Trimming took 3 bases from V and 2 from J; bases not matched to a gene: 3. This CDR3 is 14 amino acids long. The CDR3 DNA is TGTGCCAGCAGTTTGACAGGGCCGAACTATGGCTACACCTTC. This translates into CASSLTGPNYGYTF.

The CDR3 protein is CATRGVGTDTQYF. DNA of the CDR3: TGTGCCACCAGGGGGGTCGGCACAGATACGCAGTATTTT. The rearrangement joins TRBV6-2 or TRBV6-3 to TRBJ2-3; weak D call: TRBD1 (7 bases). CDR3 length: 13 amino acids. V was clipped by 10 bases and J by 1 base, with 12 bases between them. Germline CDR1 and CDR2: MNHEY and SVGEGT.

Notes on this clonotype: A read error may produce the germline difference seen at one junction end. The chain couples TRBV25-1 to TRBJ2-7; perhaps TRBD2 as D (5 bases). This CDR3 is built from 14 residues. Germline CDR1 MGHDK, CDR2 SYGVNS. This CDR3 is CANSEYIASFGQYF. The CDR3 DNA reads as TGTGCCAACAGTGAATATATCGCTAGCTTCGGGCAGTACTTC.

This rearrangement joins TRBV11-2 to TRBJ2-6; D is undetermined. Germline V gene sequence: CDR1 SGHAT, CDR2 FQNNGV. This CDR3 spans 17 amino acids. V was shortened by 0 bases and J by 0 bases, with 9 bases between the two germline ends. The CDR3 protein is CASSLDRRSSGANVLTF. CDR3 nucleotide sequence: TGTGCCAGCAGCTTAGACCGCCGGTCCTCTGGGGCCAACGTCCTGACTTTC.

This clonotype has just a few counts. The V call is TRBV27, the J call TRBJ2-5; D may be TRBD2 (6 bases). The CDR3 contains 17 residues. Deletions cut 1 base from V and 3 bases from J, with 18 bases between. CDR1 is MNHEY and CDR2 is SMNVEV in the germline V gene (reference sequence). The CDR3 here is CASSLWGEGRAEETQYF. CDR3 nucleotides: TGTGCCAGCAGTTTATGGGGGGAAGGTCGCGCCGAAGAGACCCAGTACTTC.

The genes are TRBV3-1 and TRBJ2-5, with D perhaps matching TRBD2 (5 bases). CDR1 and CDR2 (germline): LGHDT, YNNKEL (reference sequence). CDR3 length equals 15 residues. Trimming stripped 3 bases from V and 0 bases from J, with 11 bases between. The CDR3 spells CASSHPQDYQETQYF. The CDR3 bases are TGTGCCAGCAGCCATCCCCAGGACTACCAAGAGACCCAGTACTTC.

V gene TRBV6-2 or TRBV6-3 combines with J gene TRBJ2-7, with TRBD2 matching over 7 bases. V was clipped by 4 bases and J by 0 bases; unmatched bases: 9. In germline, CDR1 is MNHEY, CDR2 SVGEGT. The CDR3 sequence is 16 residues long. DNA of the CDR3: TGTGCCAGCAGTTTTCTAGCGGAGACCCCCTCCTACGAGCAGTACTTC. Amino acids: CASSFLAETPSYEQYF.

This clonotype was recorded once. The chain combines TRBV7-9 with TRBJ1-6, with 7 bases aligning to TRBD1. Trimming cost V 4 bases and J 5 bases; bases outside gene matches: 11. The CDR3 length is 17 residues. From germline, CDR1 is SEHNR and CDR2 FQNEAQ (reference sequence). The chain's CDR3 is CASSSPQDGTDNSPLHF. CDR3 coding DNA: TGTGCCAGCAGCTCTCCGCAGGACGGGACAGATAATTCACCCCTCCACTTT.

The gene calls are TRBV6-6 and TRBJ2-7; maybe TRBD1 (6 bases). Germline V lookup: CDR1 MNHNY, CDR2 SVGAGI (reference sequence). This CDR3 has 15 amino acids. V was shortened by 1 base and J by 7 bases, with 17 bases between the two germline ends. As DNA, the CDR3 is TGTGCCAGCAGTTACTTAGGGGACACGAACAATGAGCAGTACTTC. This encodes CASSYLGDTNNEQYF.

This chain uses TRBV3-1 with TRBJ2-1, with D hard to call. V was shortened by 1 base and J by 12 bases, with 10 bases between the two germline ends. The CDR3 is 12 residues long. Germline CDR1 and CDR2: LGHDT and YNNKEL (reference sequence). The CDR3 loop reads CASSQGDRAQFF. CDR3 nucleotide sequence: TGTGCCAGCAGCCAAGGTGATCGGGCGCAGTTCTTC.

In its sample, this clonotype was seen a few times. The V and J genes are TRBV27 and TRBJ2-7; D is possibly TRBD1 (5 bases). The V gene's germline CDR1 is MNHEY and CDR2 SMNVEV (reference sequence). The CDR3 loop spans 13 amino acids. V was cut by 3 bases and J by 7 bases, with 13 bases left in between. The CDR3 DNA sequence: TGTGCCAGCAGTTTCAGGGCTTACAATGAGCAGTACTTC. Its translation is CASSFRAYNEQYF.

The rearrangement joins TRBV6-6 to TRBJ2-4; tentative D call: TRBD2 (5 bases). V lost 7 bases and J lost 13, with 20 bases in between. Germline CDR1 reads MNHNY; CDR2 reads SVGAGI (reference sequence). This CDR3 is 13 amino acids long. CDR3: CASTQTGFGEQYF. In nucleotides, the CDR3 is TGTGCCAGCACCCAAACCGGTTTCGGGGAGCAGTACTTC.

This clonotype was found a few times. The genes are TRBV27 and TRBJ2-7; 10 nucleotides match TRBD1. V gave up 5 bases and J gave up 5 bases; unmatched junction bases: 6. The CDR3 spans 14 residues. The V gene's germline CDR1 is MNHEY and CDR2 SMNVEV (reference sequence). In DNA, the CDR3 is TGTGCCAGCAGTGTAGACAGGGGGCGAAACGAGCAGTACTTC. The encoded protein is CASSVDRGRNEQYF.

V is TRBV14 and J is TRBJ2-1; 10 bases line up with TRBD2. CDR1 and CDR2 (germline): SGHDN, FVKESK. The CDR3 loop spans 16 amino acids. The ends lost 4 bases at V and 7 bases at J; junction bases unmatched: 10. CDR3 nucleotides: TGTGCCAGCAGCCCCCGAAGCGGGAGGGCCGAGAATGAGCAGTTCTTC. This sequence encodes CASSPRSGRAENEQFF.

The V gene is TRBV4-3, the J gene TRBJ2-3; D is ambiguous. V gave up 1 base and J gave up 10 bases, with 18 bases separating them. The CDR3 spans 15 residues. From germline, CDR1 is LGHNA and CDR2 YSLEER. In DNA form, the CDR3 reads TGCGCCAGCAGCCAAGGCGAAACGGTTGTTGGGGCGCAGTATTTT. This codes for CASSQGETVVGAQYF.

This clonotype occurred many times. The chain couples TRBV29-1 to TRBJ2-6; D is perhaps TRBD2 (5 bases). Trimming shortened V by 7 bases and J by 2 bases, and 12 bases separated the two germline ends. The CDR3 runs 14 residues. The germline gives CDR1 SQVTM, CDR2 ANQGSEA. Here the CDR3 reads CSGGFAPGANVLTF. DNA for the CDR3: TGCAGCGGCGGGTTCGCCCCTGGGGCCAACGTCCTGACTTTC.

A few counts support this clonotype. As DNA, the CDR3 is TGCGCCAGCAGCTTTTCTCCCACCTACGAGCAGTACTTC. It is translated as CASSFSPTYEQYF. The chain has TRBV5-1 and TRBJ2-7, with D uncertain. Germline-derived CDR1 and CDR2 are SGHRS and YFSETQ. CDR3 size: 13 residues. Trimming cost V 2 bases and J 2 bases, with 8 bases left between them. The full variable domain, with the rest looked up from reference TRBV5-1 and TRBJ2-7, is KAGVTQTPRYLIKTRGQQVTLSCSPISGHRSVSWYQQTPGQGLQFLFEYFSETQRNKGNFPGRFSGRQFSNSRSEMNVSTLELGDSALYLCASSFSPTYEQYFGPGTRLTVT.